This T cell receptor (beta chain) was found in a study of OX40 agonist ivuxolimab in advanced cancers. As for the study more broadly: Ivuxolimab was an agonistic, fully human IgG2 monoclonal antibody directed against OX40 (CD134), a costimulatory receptor. Partial responses were achieved by three dose-escalation patients, of whom one had hepatocellular carcinoma and two had cutaneous melanoma. Patients were allowed to have had prior anti-PD-1, anti-PD-L1 or anti-CTLA-4 therapy, and 40% of the dose-escalation patients had been treated with checkpoint inhibitors. The paper reports the monotherapy dose-escalation portion (N of about 56 patients) of the phase I ivuxolimab trial. Peripheral TCRbeta sequencing aimed to test whether ivuxolimab altered TCR sequence diversity and caused clonal T-cell expansion. Intravenous ivuxolimab was administered to patients every 2 weeks at six dose levels: 0.01, 0.1, 0.3, 1.5, 3 and 10 mg/kg. Among the roughly 50 dose-escalation patients, about 19 had hepatocellular carcinoma, about 15 melanoma, 9 renal cell carcinoma and 9 head and neck cancer. In the dose-escalation cohort, around four fifths of patients were male, and the mean age was roughly 60 years with a range of about 20 to 90.

Results and caveats for the whole study, not just this receptor: At doses of 0.1 to 3.0 mg/kg, clonal expansion of both CD4+ and CD8+ blood T cells was observed from baseline to week 6. After ivuxolimab, expanded clones were on average more numerous among CD8+ T cells than among CD4+ T cells. The antigen specificity of the peripheral T cells that underwent clonal expansion was not determined. Low levels of normalized T-cell clonal expansion were also seen in some patients who did not respond. In the 0.1-3.0 mg/kg groups, partial responders were among the patients with the lowest normalized peripheral clonal expansion, particularly in CD8+ T cells.

The CDR3 runs 14 residues from the cysteine to the phenylalanine. Only CDR3 DNA is held: 42 bases, read in frame from base 1. The V and J ends are trimmed by 2 bases and 0 bases, leaving 7 bases between them. The germline V gene encodes CDR1 SGHVS and CDR2 FQNEAQ. To sequence the TCRbeta CDR3 region, genomic DNA was isolated from the sorted cells. The immunoSEQ Assay was used for sequencing of TCRbeta CDR3 regions. TCRdb re-hosts the immuneACCESS table, in-frame sequences only. Its copies lack some clones; in the studies checked, an unresolved V gene accounts for under half of them, and the cause for the rest is not known. The sample yields tens of thousands of clones; over 80% were counted once. The ten most abundant clones make up approximately 8.5% of the sample. This clone was seen only a few times. Its specific antigen is unknown. The sample holds no much larger clone one base away, and base qualities are not on file.

The trial excluded patients who had a history of autoimmune disease or were on systemic immunosuppression. Peripheral blood for TCR sequencing was collected from all dose cohorts at baseline, on cycle 4 day 1, and on cycle 7 day 1. Samples were obtained from an open-label, multicenter, first-in-human phase I dose-escalation trial of ivuxolimab. Adults with locally advanced or metastatic head and neck squamous cell, hepatocellular, melanoma or renal cell carcinoma were enrolled in the trial. Before TCR sequencing, CD4+ and CD8+ T cells were separately sorted from peripheral blood. The sample was CD4+ or CD8+ T cells sorted from blood, taken in a trial of the OX40 agonist ivuxolimab. In this chain, TRBV7-8 is recombined with TRBJ1-1, with the D gene too uncertain to name. The sequence derives from an adult with an advanced solid tumor such as melanoma, head and neck, liver or kidney cancer. The CDR3 reads CASSLTDMNTEAFF. In nucleotide form, the sequence is TGTGCCAGCAGCTTAACCGATATGAACACTGAAGCTTTCTTT.